A single T cell receptor beta chain is shown here with its context. What it binds is not known. This CDR3 is 11 amino acids long. The V end was cut by 4 bases, the J end by 3 bases, with 4 bases between. Germline V gene lookup returns CDR1 SGHDN and CDR2 FVKESK. These data belong to a study of HIV-infected patients and healthy controls. Points from the study as a whole: Size-matching overweighted rare events from HIV-infected data when comparing patients with controls. In healthy controls, MAIT alpha CDR3s were common; in HIV+ repertoires, severely depleted.

The repertoire came from unfractionated whole blood and reflected all unsorted peripheral T cells. As controls, more than 8 uninfected healthy donors gave samples, and a few gave a couple of samples approximately 14 weeks apart. cDNA was made from about 510 ng RNA using alpha and beta constant primers. Using multiplexing indices, alpha and beta chain libraries were generated apart by chain-specific third strand synthesis. Second strand DNA was synthesized using a primer at the SP2 site. MiXCR, run by TCRdb on the 5' RACE reads, gives a single entry per CDR3 protein. Among about 18,000 distinct CDR3 sequences listed, roughly 9% were seen once.

Sequenced material: blood. The chain links TRBV14 to TRBJ2-7; D ambiguous. This sequence originates from an adult in good health. CDR3 nucleotide sequence: TGTGCCAGCAGCCGCAACTACGAGCAGTACTTC. Its translation: CASSRNYEQYF.